These 17 T cell receptor beta chains were sequenced from one sample in a study of T cell responses to AZD1222 COVID-19 vaccine. Profiling relied on immunoSEQ multiplex PCR, and the TCRdb table lists in-frame clones only, not all of them. The data show some 86,000 clones, with 92% seen just once and 5.2% held by the top ten. Specimen: peripheral blood, collected on day 0 of AZD1222 vaccination. The receptor source for this set is an adult in good health.

The chain joins TRBV28 to TRBJ2-7; a weak D match, TRBD2 (5 bases). The CDR3 has 15 amino acids. Trimming shortened V by 6 bases and J by 7 bases, and 22 bases separated the two germline ends. Germline lookup yields CDR1 MDHEN and CDR2 SYDVKM. The chain's CDR3 is CASSATIPGKFEQYF. Written as DNA, the CDR3 is TGTGCCAGCAGCGCCACAATACCGGGGAAGTTTGAGCAGTACTTC. Full variable domain (missing parts from reference TRBV28 and TRBJ2-7): DVKVTQSSRYLVKRTGEKVFLECVQDMDHENMFWYRQDPGLGLRLIYFSYDVKMKEKGDIPEGYSVSREKKERFSLILESASTNQTSMYLCASSATIPGKFEQYFGPGTRLTVT.

The rearrangement links TRBV4-2 to TRBJ1-4; D gene unclear. Germline-derived CDR1 and CDR2 are LGHNA and YNFKEQ. This CDR3 is 14 amino acids long. V was pared by 1 base and J by 5 bases, with 8 bases between. In DNA form, the CDR3 reads TGTGCCAGCAGCCAAGGGCGCCTGAATGAAAAACTGTTTTTT. Translation: CASSQGRLNEKLFF.

The rearrangement links TRBV2 to TRBJ2-7; 7 bases line up with TRBD1. The CDR3 spans 14 residues. J gave up 2 bases and V 7 bases, and 8 bases lay outside the gene matches. Germline V gene data show CDR1 as SNHLY and CDR2 as FYNNEI. The CDR3 reads CASTRDSPPYEQYF. The CDR3 region has the DNA TGTGCCAGCACCAGGGACAGTCCCCCCTACGAGCAGTACTTC.

The J gene is TRBJ1-5, the V gene TRBV2; weak D call: TRBD1 (5 bases). The V end lost 2 bases, the J end lost 4 bases, and 9 bases lay between the germline ends. Looked up from germline, CDR1 is SNHLY and CDR2 is FYNNEI. CDR3 length: 14 amino acids. The CDR3 here is CASSEQGGNQPQHF. CDR3 sequence (DNA): TGTGCCAGCAGTGAACAGGGAGGAAATCAGCCCCAGCATTTT.

The CDR3 reads CASSTGLGVAGELFF. The CDR3 region has the DNA TGTGCCAGCAGCACTGGTCTCGGGGTGGCGGGGGAGCTGTTTTTT. The chain has TRBV2 and TRBJ2-2; D might be TRBD2 (5 bases). Germline values: CDR1 SNHLY, CDR2 FYNNEI. The CDR3 contains 15 residues. Between the trimmed V and J ends, which lost 6 bases and 8 bases, there was a span of 19 bases.

The CDR3 sequence is CASSPAGSVKNIQYF. CDR3 in DNA: TGTGCCAGCAGCCCCGCGGGATCAGTTAAAAACATTCAGTACTTC. V usage is TRBV9 and J usage is TRBJ2-4; a possible D gene is TRBD2 (6 bases). Germline CDR1 reads SGDLS; CDR2 reads YYNGEE. V lost 4 bases and J lost 4, with 15 bases in between. The CDR3 consists of 15 residues.

The chain employs TRBV11-1 and TRBJ2-5; TRBD2 agrees at 8 bases. Trimming at V came to 4 bases and at J to 0 bases, leaving 1 base not matched to a gene. CDR1 is SGHAT and CDR2 is FQDESV in the germline V gene (reference sequence). The length of the CDR3 is 14 residues. The CDR3 nucleotides read TGTGCCAGCAGCTCGGGAGGGGACCAAGAGACCCAGTACTTC. This gives the protein CASSSGGDQETQYF. Full variable domain (rest looked up from reference TRBV11-1 and TRBJ2-5): EAEVAQSPRYKITEKSQAVAFWCDPISGHATLYWYRQILGQGPELLVQFQDESVVDDSQLPKDRFSAERLKGVDSTLKIQPAELGDSAMYLCASSSGGDQETQYFGPGTRLLVL.

The V call is TRBV9, the J call TRBJ1-1; the D gene is possibly TRBD1 (6 bases). V lost 0 bases, J lost 3 bases, and 12 bases lay in between. Per the germline V gene, CDR1 is SGDLS and CDR2 is YYNGEE. There are 15 residues in the CDR3. The CDR3 region is CASSVDGGAYTEAFF. The CDR3 DNA is TGTGCCAGCAGCGTAGATGGGGGGGCGTACACTGAAGCTTTCTTT. The full variable domain, in which reference TRBV9 and TRBJ1-1 provide the parts outside the CDR3, is DSGVTQTPKHLITATGQRVTLRCSPRSGDLSVYWYQQSLDQGLQFLIQYYNGEERAKGNILERFSAQQFPDLHSELNLSSLELGDSALYFCASSVDGGAYTEAFFGQGTRLTVV.

The chain recombines TRBV5-1 with TRBJ2-3; perhaps TRBD2 as D (6 bases). Per the germline V gene, CDR1 is SGHRS and CDR2 is YFSETQ. Trimming removed 0 bases at V and 0 bases at J, with 8 bases between. This CDR3 has 15 residues. As DNA, the CDR3 is TGCGCCAGCAGCTTGGCCGGGGGTAGCACAGATACGCAGTATTTT. This translates into CASSLAGGSTDTQYF.

This rearrangement joins TRBV15 to TRBJ1-4; D ambiguous. V was shortened by 1 base and J by 4 bases, with 4 bases between the two germline ends. This CDR3 region has 13 residues. Germline values: CDR1 LNHNV, CDR2 YYDKDF (reference sequence). The CDR3 loop reads CATSRALNEKLFF. CDR3 in DNA: TGTGCCACCAGCAGAGCCCTTAATGAAAAACTGTTTTTT.

The J gene is TRBJ2-1, the V gene TRBV6-5; D is possibly TRBD2 (7 bases). Per the germline V gene, CDR1 is MNHEY and CDR2 is SVGAGI. The CDR3 is made up of 15 amino acids. With 0 bases removed from V and 3 bases from J, the gap between germline ends came to 9 bases. The CDR3 protein is CASSYSGGLYNEQFF. Written as DNA, the CDR3 is TGTGCCAGCAGTTACTCGGGGGGGCTCTACAATGAGCAGTTCTTC.

The gene calls are TRBV3-1 (or the pseudogene TRBV3-2) and TRBJ2-2; D is ambiguous. Germline V gives CDR1 LGHDT, CDR2 YNNKEL (reference sequence). Trimming cost V 0 bases and J 10 bases, with 12 bases left between them. The CDR3 runs to 14 residues. The CDR3 DNA follows: TGTGCCAGCAGCCAAGATCTATTTCGAGAGGAGCTGTTTTTT. This codes for CASSQDLFREELFF.

This chain links TRBV27 with TRBJ1-3; weak D call: TRBD1 (5 bases). Trimming left V 5 bases short and J 0 bases short, with 11 bases between. There are 15 residues in the CDR3. Germline assignment: CDR1 MNHEY and CDR2 SMNVEV (reference sequence). The CDR3 spells CASSQGRTSGNTIYF. The CDR3 coding sequence is TGTGCCAGCAGTCAGGGACGGACCTCTGGAAACACCATATATTTT.

This clone was recorded once. The chain recombines TRBV4-1 with TRBJ2-5; D might be TRBD1 or TRBD2, each matching 5 bases. CDR1 is MGHRA and CDR2 is YSYEKL in the germline V gene. V lost 3 bases to trimming and J lost 2 bases, with 13 bases between them. There are 15 residues in the CDR3. The CDR3 sequence: CASSQNPGPQETQYF. The CDR3 nucleotides are TGCGCCAGCAGCCAGAACCCGGGACCACAAGAGACCCAGTACTTC.

V usage is TRBV12-3 or TRBV12-4 and J usage is TRBJ2-7, with D possibly matching TRBD1 (6 bases). The V end was cut by 6 bases, the J end by 3 bases, with 12 bases between. CDR3 size: 13 residues. The CDR3 spells CASRPTGNYEQYF. Written as DNA, the CDR3 is TGTGCCAGCAGGCCAACAGGGAACTACGAGCAGTACTTC.

CDR3 residues: CASSLRQRPQDEQFF. The CDR3 DNA sequence: TGTGCCAGCAGCTTACGACAGCGGCCCCAAGATGAGCAGTTCTTC. The chain links TRBV7-9 to TRBJ2-1, with D perhaps being TRBD1 or TRBD2 (5 bases each). The CDR3 consists of 15 residues. Germline CDR1 SEHNR, CDR2 FQNEAQ (reference sequence). With 2 bases removed from V and 8 bases from J, the gap between germline ends came to 16 bases.

V usage is TRBV21-1 and J usage is TRBJ1-1. TRBV21-1 represents a pseudogene. CDR3 length equals 19 residues. The CDR3 nucleotides read TGTGCCAGCAGCAAAACCGGACTGACCTGCCCGGGACCCGACACTGAAGCTTTCTTT. It encodes CASSKTGLTCPGPDTEAFF.